Each of the 19 T cell receptor beta chains below was sequenced from the same sample in a study of T cell repertoires in cytomegalovirus infection (dated 2019 in TCRdb). For sequencing, an Illumina HiSeq 1500 was employed. In-frame beta chains were kept once TCRdb had trimmed the public reads at Q25 with fastp and called clones with MiXCR. One record per CDR3 amino acid sequence lists the most common genes and DNA. This sample lists approximately 76,000 distinct CDR3 sequences; 3.7% were detected once. Together, the top ten hold 3.5% to 6% of the sample. The sample consisted of PBMCs. These TCRs come from a human donor in good health (CMV status not recorded). Some clones in this sample may be carry-over from other donors' samples.

This clonotype was counted many times. This chain links TRBV7-2 with TRBJ2-3; 7 positions agree with TRBD1. From germline, CDR1 is SGHTA and CDR2 FQGNSA. This CDR3 is 16 amino acids long. V shed 1 base and J 4 bases; nucleotides not matched to a gene: 8. CDR3 residues: CASSLDRGSGADTQYF. The DNA of the CDR3 is TGTGCCAGCAGCTTAGACAGGGGCTCGGGTGCAGATACGCAGTATTTT. The whole variable domain, remainder taken from reference TRBV7-2 and TRBJ2-3, is GAGVSQSPSNKVTEKGKDVELRCDPISGHTALYWYRQSLGQGLEFLIYFQGNSAPDKSGLPSDRFSAERTGGSVSTLTIQRTQQEDSAVYLCASSLDRGSGADTQYFGPGTRLTVL.

This clonotype was found many times. V and J are TRBV4-3 and TRBJ1-5; a possible D gene is TRBD1 (5 bases). V shed 0 bases and J shed 4 bases, with 13 bases lying between them. Germline V gene lookup returns CDR1 LGHNA and CDR2 YSLEER. The CDR3 loop spans 16 amino acids. For the CDR3, the DNA is TGCGCCAGCAGCCAAGAACTACAGGCTTCGAATCAGCCCCAGCATTTT. Its translation: CASSQELQASNQPQHF.

The table lists this clonotype with many counts. The chain joins TRBV20-1 to TRBJ2-1; the D gene is possibly TRBD2 (5 bases). The V end was cut by 1 base, the J end by 0 bases, with 13 bases between. CDR1 DFQATT and CDR2 SNEGSKA come from the germline V gene (reference sequence). CDR3 size: 16 residues. The CDR3, as DNA: TGCAGTGCTAGAGGGGGAGATAGTCACTCCTACAATGAGCAGTTCTTC. Translating gives CSARGGDSHSYNEQFF.

This clonotype was counted at least ten times. V usage is TRBV7-2 and J usage is TRBJ1-2; 9 positions agree with TRBD1. The V segment lost 1 base and the J segment 5 bases; nucleotides outside the gene matches: 8. Looked up from germline, CDR1 is SGHTA and CDR2 is FQGNSA. The CDR3 totals 16 residues. The CDR3 reads CASSLGSQGARYGYTF. As DNA, the CDR3 is TGTGCCAGCAGCTTAGGTTCACAGGGGGCGCGGTATGGCTACACCTTC.

This clonotype was counted at least ten times. The chain employs TRBV28 and TRBJ2-5, with D perhaps matching TRBD2 (6 bases). The CDR3 consists of 14 residues. CDR1 is MDHEN, CDR2 SYDVKM, per germline. V was clipped by 6 bases and J by 3 bases, with 14 bases between them. The CDR3 region has the DNA TGTGCCAGCAGACCACGACGGGGGAAAGAGACCCAGTACTTC. Translation: CASRPRRGKETQYF. Based on the CDR3 plus reference TRBV28 and TRBJ2-5, the full variable domain is DVKVTQSSRYLVKRTGEKVFLECVQDMDHENMFWYRQDPGLGLRLIYFSYDVKMKEKGDIPEGYSVSREKKERFSLILESASTNQTSMYLCASRPRRGKETQYFGPGTRLLVL.

This clonotype was detected many times. The chain couples TRBV20-1 to TRBJ2-3, with D perhaps matching TRBD2 (5 bases). CDR3 size: 13 residues. Germline V gives CDR1 DFQATT, CDR2 SNEGSKA (reference sequence). Trimming left V 2 bases short and J 2 bases short, with 8 bases between. The CDR3, as DNA: TGCAGTGCTAGATTCGGGGACACAGATACGCAGTATTTT. Protein: CSARFGDTDTQYF.

This clonotype occurred many times. This chain joins TRBV6-6 and TRBJ1-1, with TRBD1 matching 10 bases. The CDR3 covers 14 residues. V lost 4 bases, J lost 5 bases, and 4 bases stayed unmatched. The germline V gene encodes CDR1 MNHNY and CDR2 SVGAGI (reference sequence). CDR3 in amino acids: CASSSTGGRTEAFF. For the CDR3, the DNA is TGTGCCAGCAGTTCGACAGGGGGCCGAACTGAAGCTTTCTTT.

This clonotype was found many times. The V gene is TRBV6-2 or TRBV6-3, the J gene TRBJ1-1; D unresolved. V was cut by 8 bases and J by 1 base, with 17 bases left in between. CDR1 is MNHEY, CDR2 SVGEGT, per germline. There are 15 residues in the CDR3. The CDR3 DNA reads TGTGCCAGCCAGCTCCGGCACGGTGAGAACACTGAAGCTTTCTTT. As protein: CASQLRHGENTEAFF.

The table lists this clonotype with many counts. This chain joins TRBV12-3 or TRBV12-4 and TRBJ2-7; 7 positions agree with TRBD1. This CDR3 region has 13 residues. The V segment lost 5 bases and the J segment 5 bases; nucleotides outside the gene matches: 6. CDR3 residues: CASSPTGQNEQYF. The CDR3 DNA reads TGTGCCAGCAGTCCAACGGGACAGAACGAGCAGTACTTC.

About this clonotype itself: The germline gene is not matched at one end of the junction; a read error may be the cause. The chain combines TRBV29-1 with TRBJ2-2, with D perhaps assigned TRBD1 or TRBD2 (5 bases each). CDR1 SQVTM and CDR2 ANQGSEA come from the germline V gene. The CDR3 sequence is 10 residues long. The CDR3 sequence: CSVGDGELVF. Here the CDR3 DNA reads TGCAGCGTTGGGGACGGGGAGCTGGTTTTT.

This clonotype was picked up many times. Here the CDR3 reads CASSLIRGRSEQYF. CDR3 sequence (DNA): TGTGCCAGCAGCTTGATAAGGGGACGAAGCGAGCAGTACTTC. The V and J genes are TRBV5-6 and TRBJ2-7, with D possibly called TRBD1 or TRBD2 (5 bases each). Germline values: CDR1 SGHDT, CDR2 YYEEEE. The germline V and J ends were trimmed by 1 base and 6 bases, with 14 bases remaining between them. The CDR3 extends over 14 amino acids.

This clonotype showed up many times. The V and J genes are TRBV7-2 and TRBJ2-1; 10 bases are shared with TRBD2. In germline, CDR1 is SGHTA, CDR2 FQGNSA. The CDR3 contains 15 residues. The J segment lost 6 bases and the V segment lost 8 bases, leaving 10 bases of the junction unmatched. CDR3 bases: TGTGCCAGCCAGAATAGCGGGGGGCATCCCAATGAGCAGTTCTTC. It is translated as CASQNSGGHPNEQFF.

At least ten counts were recorded for this clonotype. The V gene is TRBV12-3 or TRBV12-4, the J gene TRBJ1-1, with 8 bases aligning to TRBD1. J lost 5 bases, V lost 3 bases, and 2 bases had no gene match. The CDR3 consists of 13 residues. DNA for the CDR3: TGTGCCAGCAGTTTTACAGGGGGGACTGAAGCTTTCTTT. Its translation is CASSFTGGTEAFF.

The table lists this clonotype with a few counts. The V call is TRBV4-3, the J call TRBJ1-1; D is undetermined. The length of the CDR3 is 13 residues. V was shortened by 7 bases and J by 0 bases, with 9 bases between the two germline ends. The V gene's germline CDR1 is LGHNA and CDR2 YSLEER. The CDR3 DNA reads TGCGCCAGCACCCCGGCACTGAACACTGAAGCTTTCTTT. This gives the protein CASTPALNTEAFF.

Many counts were recorded for this clonotype. J is TRBJ1-1 and V is TRBV7-3; D ambiguous. The CDR3 covers 13 residues. CDR1 SGHTA and CDR2 FQGTGA come from the germline V gene. V was pared by 4 bases and J by 4 bases, with 10 bases between. Here the CDR3 reads CASSWSGVTEAFF. CDR3 in DNA: TGTGCCAGCAGCTGGAGTGGGGTCACTGAAGCTTTCTTT.

This clonotype was seen repeatedly, ten times or more. The J gene is TRBJ1-2, the V gene TRBV6-2 or TRBV6-3; possibly TRBD1 for D (5 bases). Trimming took off 6 bases at V and 8 bases at J, with 16 bases between the two ends. Germline CDR1 and CDR2: MNHEY and SVGEGT. The length of the CDR3 is 13 residues. In nucleotides, the CDR3 is TGTGCCAGCAGCCATGACAGAAGAGGCGGCTACACCTTC. It codes for CASSHDRRGGYTF.

This clonotype showed up many times. The J gene is TRBJ1-5, the V gene TRBV13; the D is unclear. Germline V gene lookup returns CDR1 PRHDT and CDR2 FYEKMQ (reference sequence). V was trimmed by 4 bases and J by 2 bases, leaving 12 bases between them. The CDR3 loop spans 15 amino acids. As DNA, the CDR3 is TGTGCCAGCAGCTCCCGGAGCAGCGGCAATCAGCCCCAGCATTTT. Protein sequence: CASSSRSSGNQPQHF. The complete variable domain, with remaining parts taken from reference TRBV13 and TRBJ1-5, reads AAGVIQSPRHLIKEKRETATLKCYPIPRHDTVYWYQQGPGQDPQFLISFYEKMQSDKGSIPDRFSAQQFSDYHSELNMSSLELGDSALYFCASSSRSSGNQPQHFGDGTRLSIL.

In its sample, this clonotype was seen many times. The chain joins TRBV7-6 to TRBJ1-1; no definite D call. The CDR3 consists of 16 residues. The ends were cut back, 5 bases at V and 0 bases at J, with 16 bases in the middle. CDR1 and CDR2 (germline): SGHVS, FNYEAQ. The CDR3 sequence: CASSPLRANMNTEAFF. As DNA, the CDR3 is TGTGCCAGCAGCCCCCTTCGGGCCAATATGAACACTGAAGCTTTCTTT.

This clonotype has a count of ten or more. The V gene is TRBV12-3 or TRBV12-4, the J gene TRBJ1-2; D remains unclear. The CDR3 runs to 14 residues. V was clipped by 5 bases and J by 2 bases, with 12 bases between them. The CDR3 sequence is CASSPAIGNYGYTF. The CDR3 DNA follows: TGTGCCAGCAGTCCCGCGATAGGGAACTATGGCTACACCTTC.